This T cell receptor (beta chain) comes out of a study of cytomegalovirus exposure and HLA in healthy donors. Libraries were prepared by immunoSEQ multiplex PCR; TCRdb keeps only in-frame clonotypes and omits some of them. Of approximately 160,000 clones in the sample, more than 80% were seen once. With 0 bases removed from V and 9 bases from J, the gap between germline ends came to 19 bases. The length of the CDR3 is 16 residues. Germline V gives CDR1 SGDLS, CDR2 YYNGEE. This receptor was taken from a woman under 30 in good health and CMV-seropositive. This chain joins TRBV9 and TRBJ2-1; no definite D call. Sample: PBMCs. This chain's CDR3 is CASSVAPTNKPIEQFF. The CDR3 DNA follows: TGTGCCAGCAGCGTAGCTCCGACAAATAAGCCCATTGAGCAGTTCTTC.